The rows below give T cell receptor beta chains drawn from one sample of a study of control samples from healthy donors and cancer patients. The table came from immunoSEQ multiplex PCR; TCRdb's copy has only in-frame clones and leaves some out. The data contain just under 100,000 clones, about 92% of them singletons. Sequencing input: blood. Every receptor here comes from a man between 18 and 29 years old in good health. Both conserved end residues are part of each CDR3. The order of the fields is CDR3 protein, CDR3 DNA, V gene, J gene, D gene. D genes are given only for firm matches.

CASRIGEIVSPLHF	TGTGCCAGCAGAATAGGGGAGATCGTCTCACCCCTCCACTTT	TRBV7-8	TRBJ1-6	.
CASSYGDRGQETQYF	TGTGCCAGCAGTTACGGAGACAGGGGGCAAGAGACCCAGTACTTC	TRBV6-5	TRBJ2-5	TRBD1
CASSSSRAGSGGEQFF	TGTGCCAGCAGCTCGTCCCGGGCGGGTTCAGGCGGTGAGCAGTTCTTC	TRBV7-9	TRBJ2-1	.
CASRVLAGVADTQYF	TGCGCCAGCAGAGTACTAGCGGGAGTGGCAGATACGCAGTATTTT	TRBV5-1	TRBJ2-3	TRBD2
CASSYYEASGQETQYF	TGTGCCAGCAGTTATTATGAGGCTAGCGGGCAAGAGACCCAGTACTTC	TRBV7-2	TRBJ2-5	TRBD2
CASSARHQGQGDSYGYTF	TGTGCCAGCAGCGCGAGACACCAAGGACAGGGTGATTCCTATGGCTACACCTTC	TRBV7-6	TRBJ1-2	TRBD1
CATSSGTLGLFF	TGTGCCACCAGTTCCGGGACGTTAGGGCTGTTTTTT	TRBV24-1	TRBJ2-2	.
CASSGGGGADTQYF	TGTGCCAGCAGCGGCGGGGGAGGTGCAGATACGCAGTATTTT	TRBV6-2/TRBV6-3	TRBJ2-3	TRBD2
CSVDRGSGTGELFF	TGCAGCGTCGACAGAGGGTCTGGCACCGGGGAGCTGTTTTTT	TRBV29-1	TRBJ2-2	.
CASSSPDGYTF	TGTGCCAGCAGCTCCCCAGACGGCTACACCTTC	TRBV9	TRBJ1-2	.
CASSSPGISYEQYF	TGTGCCAGCAGCTCTCCGGGAATATCCTACGAGCAGTACTTC	TRBV7-6	TRBJ2-7	.
CASSPRTGQETQYF	TGTGCCAGCAGCCCTAGGACGGGACAAGAGACCCAGTACTTC	TRBV5-5	TRBJ2-5	.
CASRAQDPRYGYTF	TGTGCCAGCAGAGCCCAGGACCCTCGATATGGCTACACCTTC	TRBV6-5	TRBJ1-2	.